The rows below give T cell receptor beta chains drawn from one sample of a study of radiotherapy plus CTLA-4 blockade in lung cancer. Sequencing used immunoSEQ multiplex PCR; TCRdb keeps in-frame clones, though not all of them. The sample includes 40,000 to 45,000 clones, roughly 64% of them seen just once. This material consisted of peripheral blood, taken from a patient treated with radiotherapy plus ipilimumab. The receptor set was obtained from a human donor with non-small cell lung cancer who had a partial response to radiotherapy plus ipilimumab. The CDR3 runs from the conserved cysteine through the conserved F or W. A D gene is named only where the DNA matches it firmly. A row's size may be missing; if present it is once, few, many or a size class.

J: TRBJ2-7; size: -; V: TRBV7-7; D: -; DNA: TGTGCTAGCAGCTTAGCGAGTGGGCCACCCTACGAGCAGTACTTC; CDR3: CASSLASGPPYEQYF
J: TRBJ2-5; size: -; V: TRBV4-2; D: -; DNA: TGTGCCAGCAGCCGAAGCTCTGAGGAGACCCAGTACTTC; CDR3: CASSRSSEETQYF
J: TRBJ2-7; size: -; V: TRBV5-5; D: TRBD1; DNA: TGTGCCAGCAGTGACCGGGACAGCTCCTACGAGCAGTACTTC; CDR3: CASSDRDSSYEQYF
J: TRBJ1-2; size: -; V: TRBV5-1; D: TRBD1; DNA: TGCGCCAGCAGCTCCTATAGGGACAGCGCTGGCTACACCTTC; CDR3: CASSSYRDSAGYTF
J: TRBJ2-1; size: -; V: TRBV6-1; D: TRBD1; DNA: TGTGCCAGTACACGACAGGGCTACAATGAGCAGTTCTTC; CDR3: CASTRQGYNEQFF
J: TRBJ2-5; size: -; V: TRBV14; D: -; DNA: TGTGCCAGCAGCCCGCGGATAGAGTGGGGCCGGAGGGCCCAATGGGAGACCCAGTACTTC; CDR3: CASSPRIEWGRRAQWETQYF
J: TRBJ2-1; size: -; V: TRBV19; D: TRBD2; DNA: TGTGCCACCAGACTAGCGGGAGGGCCACGAGAGCAGTTCTTC; CDR3: CATRLAGGPREQFF
J: TRBJ2-1; size: -; V: TRBV6-1; D: -; DNA: TGTGCCAGCAGTGACTATGGACACATCTACAATGAGCAGTTCTTC; CDR3: CASSDYGHIYNEQFF
J: TRBJ2-1; size: -; V: TRBV5-8; D: TRBD2; DNA: TGTGCCAACCGACTAGCCCTGTACAATGAGCAGTTCTTC; CDR3: CANRLALYNEQFF
J: TRBJ1-2; size: -; V: TRBV19; D: -; DNA: TGTGCCAGTAGTATAGGTTCGGGGGTCGACGGCTACACCTTC; CDR3: CASSIGSGVDGYTF
J: TRBJ2-3; size: few; V: TRBV9; D: TRBD2; DNA: TGTGCCAGCAGCCGGCGGGGGGCAGTCACAGATACGCAGTATTTT; CDR3: CASSRRGAVTDTQYF
J: TRBJ1-2; size: -; V: TRBV16; D: -; DNA: TGTGCCAGCAGCCAACTCGGCGGGGGGCTAGACTATGGCTACACCTTC; CDR3: CASSQLGGGLDYGYTF
J: TRBJ2-5; size: -; V: TRBV19; D: TRBD2; DNA: TGTGCCAGTAGTATAGTAGTAGCGGGAGCAGAGACCCAGTACTTC; CDR3: CASSIVVAGAETQYF
J: TRBJ2-7; size: once; V: TRBV5-1; D: -; DNA: TGCGCCAGCAGCTTGGCCGAGAGGGGGAAGTTGGGGGAGCAGTACTTC; CDR3: CASSLAERGKLGEQYF
J: TRBJ2-5; size: -; V: TRBV5-1; D: TRBD2; DNA: TGCGCCAGCACCGTTACTAGCGGGGACCGTGGGGCCCAGTACTTC; CDR3: CASTVTSGDRGAQYF
J: TRBJ2-4; size: -; V: TRBV28; D: -; DNA: TGTGCCAGCAGTTTTGTCCGGGTCCCGGGTCACTTC; CDR3: CASSFVRVPGHF
J: TRBJ1-1; size: -; V: TRBV6-5; D: -; DNA: TGTGCCAGCAGCGGCGGATTGACAGGGAACACTGAAGCTTTCTTT; CDR3: CASSGGLTGNTEAFF
J: TRBJ1-1; size: -; V: TRBV14; D: -; DNA: TGTGCCAGCAGCCAAGATATCAACACTGAAGCTTTCTTT; CDR3: CASSQDINTEAFF
J: TRBJ1-2; size: -; V: TRBV10-3; D: TRBD1; DNA: TGTGCCATCAGTGGGACAGGGGGTGCCGTGGGCTACACCTTC; CDR3: CAISGTGGAVGYTF
J: TRBJ1-1; size: -; V: TRBV4-1; D: -; DNA: TGCGCCAGCAGCCATCAGATCGTGGGGGGGAAGGGGAACACTGAAGCTTTCTTT; CDR3: CASSHQIVGGKGNTEAFF